The 19 T cell receptor beta chains below all came from one sample that was sequenced in a study of T cell repertoires in cytomegalovirus infection. TCRdb re-analysed the reads in MiXCR, keeping a single row per CDR3 protein. The sample holds about 530,000 distinct CDR3 sequences, roughly 29% seen once. Input material: PBMCs. All receptors derive from a human donor in good health (CMV status not recorded). Some clones in this sample may be carry-over from other donors' samples.

This clonotype was counted many times. The chain uses TRBV7-8 and TRBJ2-5, with D possibly TRBD1 on 5 matching bases. Per the germline V gene, CDR1 is SGHVS and CDR2 is FQNEAQ. The length of the CDR3 is 13 residues. The ends were cut back, 4 bases at V and 5 bases at J, with 11 bases in the middle. In nucleotides, the CDR3 is TGTGCCAGCAGCTCGGACCCAGGGGAGACCCAGTACTTC. Translation gives CASSSDPGETQYF.

A few counts support this clonotype. This chain uses TRBV11-2 with TRBJ1-1, with 7 bases lining up with TRBD1. Per germline, CDR1 SGHAT and CDR2 FQNNGV. Trimming removed 1 base from V and 4 bases from J; junction bases left unmatched: 9. CDR3 length: 16 amino acids. This chain's CDR3 is CASSLATGAGITEAFF. CDR3 in DNA: TGTGCCAGCAGCTTAGCCACAGGGGCAGGGATCACTGAAGCTTTCTTT.

This chain uses TRBV11-2 with TRBJ2-1, with 9 bases aligning to TRBD2. Trimming cost V 5 bases and J 3 bases; bases outside gene matches: 8. Germline CDR1 is SGHAT and CDR2 is FQNNGV. CDR3 length: 16 residues. The CDR3 coding sequence is TGTGCCAGCAGCACGACTAGCGGACAGAACTACAATGAGCAGTTCTTC. Its translation is CASSTTSGQNYNEQFF.

The chain couples TRBV9 to TRBJ1-3, with D perhaps TRBD1 (6 bases). The germline gives CDR1 SGDLS, CDR2 YYNGEE. The V and J ends lost 0 bases and 7 bases respectively, with 17 bases between them. The CDR3 totals 16 residues. In nucleotides, the CDR3 is TGTGCCAGCAGCGTAGAGGAGCGTCCTACAGGGAACACCATATATTTT. Translation gives CASSVEERPTGNTIYF. Using reference TRBV9 and TRBJ1-3 for the parts outside the CDR3, the full variable domain is DSGVTQTPKHLITATGQRVTLRCSPRSGDLSVYWYQQSLDQGLQFLIQYYNGEERAKGNILERFSAQQFPDLHSELNLSSLELGDSALYFCASSVEERPTGNTIYFGEGSWLTVV.

This clonotype was seen ten or more times. V usage is TRBV7-2 and J usage is TRBJ1-3; D gene uncertain. CDR1 and CDR2 from the germline V gene are SGHTA and FQGNSA. V was pared by 1 base and J by 0 bases, with 7 bases between. The CDR3 loop spans 15 amino acids. The CDR3 region is CASSLGSSSGNTIYF. The CDR3, as DNA: TGTGCCAGCAGCTTAGGGAGTAGCTCTGGAAACACCATATATTTT.

This clonotype has just a few counts. DNA for the CDR3: TGCAGCGGAAGGACAGGGAACACTGAAGCTTTCTTT. Residues: CSGRTGNTEAFF. The chain has TRBV29-1 and TRBJ1-1; TRBD1 agrees at 7 bases. The CDR3 is made up of 12 amino acids. The V segment lost 7 bases and the J segment 1 base; nucleotides outside the gene matches: 3. The germline CDR1 and CDR2 sequences are SQVTM and ANQGSEA.

This rearrangement joins TRBV20-1 to TRBJ2-5; 10 bases fit TRBD2. The germline V gene encodes CDR1 DFQATT and CDR2 SNEGSKA (reference sequence). The junction had 9 bases not matched to a gene; V was cut back by 0 bases and J by 2 bases. CDR3 length: 17 amino acids. The CDR3 is CSARDWASGSHQETQYF. The CDR3 region has the DNA TGCAGTGCTAGAGATTGGGCTAGCGGGAGCCATCAAGAGACCCAGTACTTC.

The rearrangement uses TRBV28 and TRBJ2-7; TRBD1 matches at 9 bases. Trimming took 4 bases from V and 3 from J; bases not matched to a gene: 7. This CDR3 is 15 amino acids long. Germline V gene lookup returns CDR1 MDHEN and CDR2 SYDVKM. DNA of the CDR3: TGTGCCAGCAGTTCTATCACAGGGGGCCTCTACGAGCAGTACTTC. The encoded protein is CASSSITGGLYEQYF.

This chain links TRBV7-2 with TRBJ2-3, with D unclear. V was cut by 8 bases and J by 0 bases, with 18 bases left in between. This CDR3 region has 16 residues. The germline gives CDR1 SGHTA, CDR2 FQGNSA. The CDR3 reads CASPRRDSSSTDTQYF. The CDR3 nucleotides read TGTGCCAGCCCCAGAAGGGATAGCAGTAGCACAGATACGCAGTATTTT.

This clonotype was picked up a small number of times. The chain uses TRBV7-6 and TRBJ2-2; 10 bases are a match to TRBD2. Losses at the gene ends were 1 base for V and 5 bases for J; bases not matched to a gene: 10. The CDR3 has 18 residues. The germline V gene encodes CDR1 SGHVS and CDR2 FNYEAQ. The CDR3 DNA follows: TGTGCCAGCAGCTTAGAACCCCATTCTAGCGGGAGAACCGGGGAGCTGTTTTTT. Its translation is CASSLEPHSSGRTGELFF. The complete variable domain, with remaining parts taken from reference TRBV7-6 and TRBJ2-2, reads GAGVSQSPRYKVTKRGQDVALRCDPISGHVSLYWYRQALGQGPEFLTYFNYEAQQDKSGLPNDRFSAERPEGSISTLTIQRTEQRDSAMYRCASSLEPHSSGRTGELFFGEGSRLTVL.

The chain recombines TRBV27 with TRBJ2-7, with D possibly being TRBD2 (6 bases). The germline CDR1 and CDR2 sequences are MNHEY and SMNVEV (reference sequence). The CDR3 sequence is 14 residues long. The V end lost 4 bases, the J end lost 2 bases, and 12 bases lay between the germline ends. The CDR3 loop is CASSSREIAYEQYF. CDR3 nucleotide sequence: TGTGCCAGCAGTTCTCGGGAGATAGCCTACGAGCAGTACTTC.

The V and J genes are TRBV30 and TRBJ1-4; perhaps TRBD1 as D (5 bases). From germline, CDR1 is GTSNPN and CDR2 SVGIG (reference sequence). This CDR3 has 13 amino acids. The V gene lost 6 bases and the J gene lost 2 bases, with 10 bases spanning the gap. In nucleotides, the CDR3 is TGTGCCTGTACGACAGACACTAATGAAAAACTGTTTTTT. Its protein product is CACTTDTNEKLFF.

This clonotype was seen ten or more times. The chain carries TRBV6-1 and TRBJ1-5; no definite D call. The CDR3 has 11 residues. V shed 4 bases and J shed 4 bases, with 2 bases lying between them. Germline V CDR1 and CDR2: MNHNS, SASEGT. The CDR3 here is CASSGNQPQHF. CDR3 bases: TGTGCCAGCAGTGGGAATCAGCCCCAGCATTTT.

The V call is TRBV28, the J call TRBJ1-6; no clear D gene. Germline-derived CDR1 and CDR2 are MDHEN and SYDVKM. The CDR3 length is 13 residues. V was pared by 6 bases and J by 6 bases, with 9 bases between. CDR3 region: CASSPVGNSPLHF. For the CDR3, the DNA is TGTGCCAGCAGCCCCGTGGGTAATTCACCCCTCCACTTT. Together with reference TRBV28 and TRBJ1-6, the CDR3 gives the full variable domain: DVKVTQSSRYLVKRTGEKVFLECVQDMDHENMFWYRQDPGLGLRLIYFSYDVKMKEKGDIPEGYSVSREKKERFSLILESASTNQTSMYLCASSPVGNSPLHFGNGTRLTVT.

The chain recombines TRBV6-2 or TRBV6-3 with TRBJ2-1; a possible D gene is TRBD1 (6 bases). This CDR3 region has 13 residues. The germline V gene has CDR1 MNHEY and CDR2 SVGEGT. V gave up 7 bases and J gave up 9 bases, with 16 bases separating them. As DNA, the CDR3 is TGTGCCAGCACGCAACAGGGCCGTGGTGAGCAGTTCTTC. As protein: CASTQQGRGEQFF.

The chain uses TRBV30 and TRBJ1-1; D is uncertain. The ends were cut back, 3 bases at V and 6 bases at J, with 8 bases in the middle. CDR1 and CDR2 from the germline V gene are GTSNPN and SVGIG (reference sequence). The CDR3 totals 11 residues. CDR3 nucleotides: TGTGCCTGGAGCTTTTCGGCTGAAGCTTTCTTT. Translating it yields CAWSFSAEAFF.

As concerns this clonotype: A much larger clonotype is one base distant, so this may be a read error. Written as DNA, the CDR3 is TGTGCCAGCAGTCCCCTATTCACCGGGACAGGTAAAAATGAGCAGTTCTTC. It specifies CASSPLFTGTGKNEQFF. The chain links TRBV12-3 or TRBV12-4 to TRBJ2-1; TRBD1 aligns across 8 bases. Losses at the gene ends were 5 bases for V and 7 bases for J; bases not matched to a gene: 16. The length of the CDR3 is 17 residues.

This chain uses TRBV20-1 with TRBJ1-2; D uncertain. Trimming cost V 5 bases and J 1 base, with 11 bases left between them. The germline V gene has CDR1 DFQATT and CDR2 SNEGSKA (reference sequence). This CDR3 has 13 amino acids. The CDR3 DNA reads TGCAGTGCTGGACCGACGGATAACTATGGCTACACCTTC. It codes for CSAGPTDNYGYTF.

This clonotype was detected a few times. This chain connects TRBV28 to TRBJ2-5, with 7 bases aligning to TRBD1. Germline V gene lookup returns CDR1 MDHEN and CDR2 SYDVKM. After removal of 5 bases from V and 2 bases from J, the junction contained 8 bases not matched to a gene. This CDR3 has 15 residues. CDR3 bases: TGTGCCAGCAGTGGGACCGGGACAGCTCAAGAGACCCAGTACTTC. Protein: CASSGTGTAQETQYF.